This is a list of T cell receptor beta chains from one sample in a study of long-term antiretroviral therapy in people with HIV. Method: immunoSEQ multiplex PCR; TCRdb's copy keeps in-frame clones and lacks some. This sample has tens of thousands of clones, with roughly 95% found just once. The sample in question was unsorted PBMCs, obtained more than 6 years after starting antiretroviral therapy. Receptors originate from a man younger than 40 with HIV. The CDR3 runs from the conserved cysteine through the conserved F or W. A D gene is named only where the DNA matches it firmly. Clone size is shown for a subset of rows, as once, few, many or a class of expanded clone.

d_call,clone_size,v_call,j_call,cdr3_aa,cdr3_nt
.,.,TRBV19,TRBJ2-7,CASTPSPVTYEQYF,TGTGCCAGTACCCCATCGCCGGTCACCTACGAGCAGTACTTC
.,.,TRBV27,TRBJ1-4,CASRSGSAGEKLFF,TGTGCCAGCAGATCCGGGTCCGCGGGTGAAAAACTGTTTTTT
.,.,TRBV6-5,TRBJ2-7,CASSYEKGRSYEQYF,TGTGCCAGCAGTTACGAGAAGGGACGGAGCTACGAGCAGTACTTC
TRBD2,.,TRBV5-1,TRBJ2-3,CASSLNTRGATDTQYF,TGCGCCAGCAGCTTGAATACGCGGGGGGCTACAGATACGCAGTATTTT
TRBD2,.,TRBV4-2,TRBJ2-3,CASSQGTSGGADTQYF,TGTGCCAGCAGCCAAGGGACTAGCGGGGGGGCAGATACGCAGTATTTT
.,.,TRBV6-1,TRBJ1-4,CASSEGAHEKLFF,TGTGCCAGCAGTGAGGGGGCGCATGAAAAACTGTTTTTT
TRBD1,.,TRBV7-2,TRBJ1-2,CASSFGQDYGYTF,TGTGCCAGCAGCTTTGGACAGGACTATGGCTACACCTTC
TRBD1,.,TRBV5-5,TRBJ1-2,CASSLGTGPLRIADYGYTF,TGTGCCAGCAGCTTAGGGACAGGACCCCTTCGTATTGCCGACTATGGCTACACCTTC
.,.,TRBV2,TRBJ1-4,CASSPDRGGGEKLFF,TGTGCCAGCAGTCCCGATAGGGGAGGGGGTGAAAAACTGTTTTTT
TRBD1,.,TRBV6-1,TRBJ2-7,CASSEGAGGLYEQYF,TGTGCCAGCAGTGAAGGGGCAGGGGGCTTGTACGAGCAGTACTTC
TRBD1,.,TRBV5-5,TRBJ1-5,CASSWDRDQPQHF,TGTGCCAGCAGCTGGGACAGGGATCAGCCCCAGCATTTT
.,.,TRBV7-8,TRBJ1-4,CASSLRYREANEKLFF,TGTGCCAGCAGCTTACGGTACAGGGAGGCTAATGAAAAACTGTTTTTT
.,.,TRBV9,TRBJ2-1,CASSEGDYYEDEQFF,TGTGCCAGCAGCGAGGGGGATTATTATGAGGATGAGCAGTTCTTC
TRBD1,.,TRBV7-2,TRBJ2-5,CASSRNTGGAETQYF,TGTGCCAGCAGCCGAAATACAGGGGGCGCGGAGACCCAGTACTTC
.,.,TRBV5-6,TRBJ2-2,CASSLGAGFTGELFF,TGTGCCAGCAGCTTGGGTGCAGGGTTCACCGGGGAGCTGTTTTTT
.,once,TRBV5-6,TRBJ1-6,CASSWGRDHSSPLHF,TGTGCCAGCAGCTGGGGCAGGGACCACAGTTCACCCCTCCACTTT
TRBD2,.,TRBV5-6,TRBJ2-5,CASTPGGSGAQYF,TGTGCCAGCACCCCTGGCGGCAGCGGGGCCCAGTACTTC
.,.,TRBV7-8,TRBJ2-1,CASTTGLAWQFF,TGTGCCAGTACCACAGGACTCGCTTGGCAGTTCTTC
.,.,TRBV29-1,TRBJ2-2,CSVERGSGTGELFF,TGCAGCGTAGAAAGGGGGAGTGGAACCGGGGAGCTGTTTTTT
TRBD1,.,TRBV7-9,TRBJ2-7,CASSRDSGEQYF,TGTGCCAGCAGCCGGGACAGCGGCGAGCAGTACTTC
TRBD1,.,TRBV28,TRBJ1-1,CASSTPGTGGTNEAFF,TGTGCCAGCAGTACCCCCGGGACAGGGGGGACGAATGAAGCTTTCTTT
.,.,TRBV11-2,TRBJ2-1,CASSLTRDDEQFF,TGTGCCAGCAGCTTAACCAGGGACGATGAGCAGTTCTTC
.,.,TRBV19,TRBJ1-5,CASSIRSPGEPQHF,TGTGCCAGTAGTATAAGGTCCCCCGGTGAGCCCCAGCATTTT
TRBD1,.,TRBV7-2,TRBJ2-1,CATNRGRSYNEQFF,TGTGCCACGAACAGGGGGCGCTCCTACAATGAGCAGTTCTTC
.,.,TRBV6-6,TRBJ2-7,CASSIDRRTSYEQYF,TGTGCCAGCAGTATCGACAGGCGCACCTCCTACGAGCAGTACTTC
.,.,TRBV7-9,TRBJ1-1,CASSLEGLMNTEAFF,TGTGCCAGCAGCTTAGAAGGACTTATGAACACTGAAGCTTTCTTT
.,.,TRBV6-5,TRBJ1-2,CASNHREFGYTF,TGTGCCAGCAACCACAGGGAATTTGGCTACACCTTC
.,.,TRBV6-5,TRBJ1-1,CASSRTYSNTEAFF,TGTGCCAGCAGTCGGACCTATTCGAACACTGAAGCTTTCTTT
.,.,TRBV9,TRBJ2-2,CASSESPYSTGELFF,TGTGCCAGCAGCGAGAGCCCCTACAGCACCGGGGAGCTGTTTTTT
.,.,TRBV18,TRBJ1-2,CASSPDQSHGYTF,TGTGCCAGCTCACCGGACCAGTCCCATGGCTACACCTTC
TRBD2,.,TRBV7-9,TRBJ2-5,CASSLAGGAVKTQYF,TGTGCCAGCAGCTTAGCCGGGGGGGCCGTCAAGACCCAGTACTTC
TRBD1,.,TRBV18,TRBJ2-2,CASSMTGAYTGELFF,TGTGCCAGCTCAATGACAGGGGCTTACACCGGGGAGCTGTTTTTT
.,.,TRBV6-4,TRBJ2-1,CASSANDGPYNEQFF,TGTGCCAGCAGCGCGAACGACGGGCCCTACAATGAGCAGTTCTTC
TRBD1,.,TRBV5-4,TRBJ1-4,CASSKKGQGNEKLFF,TGTGCCAGCAGCAAAAAGGGACAGGGGAATGAAAAACTGTTTTTT
.,.,TRBV4-3,TRBJ2-2,CASSQDARPLISNTGELFF,TGCGCCAGCAGCCAAGATGCACGACCTCTAATTTCGAACACCGGGGAGCTGTTTTTT
TRBD1,.,TRBV11-2,TRBJ2-3,CASSLIQGVGADTQYF,TGTGCCAGCAGCTTAATCCAGGGGGTAGGTGCAGATACGCAGTATTTT
TRBD2,.,TRBV11-2,TRBJ2-3,CASSPGTSRDTDTQYF,TGTGCCAGCAGCCCAGGGACTAGTCGAGACACAGATACGCAGTATTTT
TRBD1,.,TRBV14,TRBJ2-3,CASSRVGGGTDTQYF,TGTGCCAGCAGCCGAGTAGGGGGCGGCACAGATACGCAGTATTTT
.,.,TRBV6-5,TRBJ2-3,CASGTARTDTQYF,TGTGCCAGCGGTACGGCCCGGACAGATACGCAGTATTTT
TRBD2,.,TRBV12-5,TRBJ2-7,CASGWGLAGGPYEQYF,TGTGCTAGTGGTTGGGGGCTAGCGGGGGGGCCCTACGAGCAGTACTTC
TRBD2,.,TRBV4-2,TRBJ2-7,CASSQELASGVSSYEQYF,TGTGCCAGCAGCCAAGAATTGGCTAGCGGGGTGAGCTCCTACGAGCAGTACTTC
.,.,TRBV5-1,TRBJ2-3,CASSLEAFWTDTQYF,TGCGCCAGCAGCTTGGAAGCTTTTTGGACAGATACGCAGTATTTT
.,.,TRBV30,TRBJ2-5,CACEGGGMTQYF,TGTGCCTGTGAGGGGGGGGGAATGACCCAGTACTTC
.,.,TRBV30,TRBJ2-2,CARGQNTGELFF,TGTGCCAGAGGACAGAACACCGGGGAGCTGTTTTTT
TRBD2,.,TRBV5-3,TRBJ2-1,CARSLPSTSGGSYNEQFF,TGTGCCAGAAGTTTGCCTTCGACTAGCGGGGGATCCTACAATGAGCAGTTCTTC
.,.,TRBV7-9,TRBJ2-7,CASSNRDTYEQYF,TGTGCCAGCAGCAACAGGGACACCTACGAGCAGTACTTC
.,.,TRBV7-9,TRBJ2-5,CASSLAGTLGGETQYF,TGTGCCAGCAGCTTAGCTGGGACCCTTGGGGGAGAGACCCAGTACTTC
TRBD2,.,TRBV9,TRBJ2-1,CASSVGGLAGVLPYNEQFF,TGTGCCAGCAGCGTAGGGGGACTAGCGGGGGTTCTACCCTACAATGAGCAGTTCTTC
.,.,TRBV5-1,TRBJ2-3,CASSATTVPDTQYF,TGCGCCAGCAGCGCAACGACAGTACCAGATACGCAGTATTTT
TRBD1,.,TRBV6-1,TRBJ2-7,CASRDRGSYEQYF,TGTGCCAGCAGGGACAGGGGATCCTACGAGCAGTACTTC
TRBD1,.,TRBV18,TRBJ1-2,CASSFDRGVGYGYTF,TGTGCCAGCTCATTCGACAGGGGCGTTGGCTATGGCTACACCTTC
.,.,TRBV9,TRBJ1-1,CASSLSDSMHTEAFF,TGTGCCAGCAGCCTATCGGACTCAATGCACACTGAAGCTTTCTTT
.,.,TRBV5-1,TRBJ2-3,CASQTGSTDTQYF,TGCGCCAGCCAAACGGGGTCCACAGATACGCAGTATTTT